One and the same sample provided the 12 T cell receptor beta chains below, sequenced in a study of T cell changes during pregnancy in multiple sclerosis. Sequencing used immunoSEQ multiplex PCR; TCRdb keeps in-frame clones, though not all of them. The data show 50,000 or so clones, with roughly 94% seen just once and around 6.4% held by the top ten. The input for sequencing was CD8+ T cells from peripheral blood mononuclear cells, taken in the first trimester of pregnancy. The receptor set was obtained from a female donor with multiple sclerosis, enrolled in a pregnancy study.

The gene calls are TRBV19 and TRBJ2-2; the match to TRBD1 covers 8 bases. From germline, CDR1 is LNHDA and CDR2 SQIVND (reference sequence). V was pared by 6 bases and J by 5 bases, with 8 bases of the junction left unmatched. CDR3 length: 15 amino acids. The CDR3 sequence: CASSRQGRETGELFF. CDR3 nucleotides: TGTGCCAGTAGCCGACAGGGGAGAGAGACCGGGGAGCTGTTTTTT.

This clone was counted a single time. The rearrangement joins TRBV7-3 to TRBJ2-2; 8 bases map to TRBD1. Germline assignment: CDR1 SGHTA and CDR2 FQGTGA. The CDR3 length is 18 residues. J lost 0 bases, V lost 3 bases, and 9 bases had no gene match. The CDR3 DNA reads TGTGCCAGCAGCTTTAAACCTAGACAGGGGCCGAACACCGGGGAGCTGTTTTTT. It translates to CASSFKPRQGPNTGELFF.

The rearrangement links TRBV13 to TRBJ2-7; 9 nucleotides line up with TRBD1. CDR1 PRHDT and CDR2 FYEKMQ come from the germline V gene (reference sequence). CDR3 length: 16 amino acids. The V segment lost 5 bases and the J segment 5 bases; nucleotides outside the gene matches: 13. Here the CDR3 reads CASSQGRRTGVDEQYF. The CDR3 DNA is TGTGCCAGCAGCCAAGGAAGACGGACAGGGGTCGACGAGCAGTACTTC.

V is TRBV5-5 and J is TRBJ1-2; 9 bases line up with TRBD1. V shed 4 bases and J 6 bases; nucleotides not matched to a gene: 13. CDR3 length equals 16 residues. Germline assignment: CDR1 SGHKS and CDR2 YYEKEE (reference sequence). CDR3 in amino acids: CASSLAGTGNGHGYTF. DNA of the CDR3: TGTGCCAGCAGCCTAGCCGGGACAGGGAATGGGCATGGCTACACCTTC.

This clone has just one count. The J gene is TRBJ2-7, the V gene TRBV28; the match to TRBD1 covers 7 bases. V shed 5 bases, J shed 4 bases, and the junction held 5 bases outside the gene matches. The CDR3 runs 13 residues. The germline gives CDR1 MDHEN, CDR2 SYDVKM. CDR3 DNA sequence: TGTGCCAGCAGTCCGGGACAGAGGTACGAGCAGTACTTC. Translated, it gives CASSPGQRYEQYF.

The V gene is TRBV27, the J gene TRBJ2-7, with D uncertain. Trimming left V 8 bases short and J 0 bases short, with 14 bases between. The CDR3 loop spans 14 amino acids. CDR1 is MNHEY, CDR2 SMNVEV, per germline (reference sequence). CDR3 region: CASSPEASSYEQYF. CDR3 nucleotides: TGTGCCAGCTCCCCCGAGGCCAGCTCCTACGAGCAGTACTTC.

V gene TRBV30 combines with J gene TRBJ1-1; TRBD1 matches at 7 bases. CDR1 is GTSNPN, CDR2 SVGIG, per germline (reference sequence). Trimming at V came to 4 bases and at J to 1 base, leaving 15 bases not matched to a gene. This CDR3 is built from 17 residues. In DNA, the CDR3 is TGTGCCTGGACGATTCGGAGAGGGGGCCTCGGGAACACTGAAGCTTTCTTT. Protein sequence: CAWTIRRGGLGNTEAFF. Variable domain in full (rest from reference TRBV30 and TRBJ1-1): SQTIHQWPATLVQPVGSPLSLECTVEGTSNPNLYWYRQAAGRGLQLLFYSVGIGQISSEVPQNLSASRPQDRQFILSSKKLLLSDSGFYLCAWTIRRGGLGNTEAFFGQGTRLTVV.

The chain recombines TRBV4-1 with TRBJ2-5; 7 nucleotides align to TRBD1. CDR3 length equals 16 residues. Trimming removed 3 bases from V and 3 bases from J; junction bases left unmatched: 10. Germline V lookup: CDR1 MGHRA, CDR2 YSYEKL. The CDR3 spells CASSHIMGQKEETQYF. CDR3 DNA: TGCGCCAGCAGCCACATAATGGGACAGAAGGAAGAGACCCAGTACTTC.

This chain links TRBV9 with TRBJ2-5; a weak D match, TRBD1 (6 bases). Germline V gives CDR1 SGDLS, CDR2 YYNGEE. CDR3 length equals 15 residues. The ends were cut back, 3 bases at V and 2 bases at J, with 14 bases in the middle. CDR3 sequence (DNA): TGTGCCAGCAGCGCCTACTCGGGACAACAAGAGACCCAGTACTTC. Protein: CASSAYSGQQETQYF.

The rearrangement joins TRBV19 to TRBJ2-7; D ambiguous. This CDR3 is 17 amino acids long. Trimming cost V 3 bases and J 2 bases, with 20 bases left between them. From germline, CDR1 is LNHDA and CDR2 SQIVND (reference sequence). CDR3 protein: CASSIQAAFPLAYEQYF. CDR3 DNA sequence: TGTGCCAGTAGTATCCAGGCAGCCTTTCCCCTCGCCTACGAGCAGTACTTC.

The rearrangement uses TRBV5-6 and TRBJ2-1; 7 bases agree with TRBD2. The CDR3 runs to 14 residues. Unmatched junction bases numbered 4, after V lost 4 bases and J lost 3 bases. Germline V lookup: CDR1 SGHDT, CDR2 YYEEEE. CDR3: CASSQAGNYNEQFF. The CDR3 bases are TGTGCCAGCAGCCAAGCGGGGAACTACAATGAGCAGTTCTTC.

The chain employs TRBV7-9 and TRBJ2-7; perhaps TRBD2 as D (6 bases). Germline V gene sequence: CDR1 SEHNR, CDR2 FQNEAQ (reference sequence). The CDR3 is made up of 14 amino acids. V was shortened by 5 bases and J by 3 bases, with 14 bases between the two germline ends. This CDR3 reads CASSLTTRDYEQYF. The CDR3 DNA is TGTGCCAGCAGCCTCACGACTAGGGACTACGAGCAGTACTTC. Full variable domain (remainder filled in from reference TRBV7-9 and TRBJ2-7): DTGVSQNPRHKITKRGQNVTFRCDPISEHNRLYWYRQTLGQGPEFLTYFQNEAQLEKSRLLSDRFSAERPKGSFSTLEIQRTEQGDSAMYLCASSLTTRDYEQYFGPGTRLTVT.